The 11 T cell receptor beta chains below all came from one sample that was sequenced in a study of blood T cell repertoires in COVID-19. Profiling relied on immunoSEQ multiplex PCR, and the TCRdb table lists in-frame clones only, not all of them. In the table there are a few hundred thousand clones, roughly 88% of which are singletons. Sequencing was carried out using peripheral blood. These receptors were collected from a man over 45 with active or convalescent COVID-19.

The rearrangement links TRBV7-2 to TRBJ2-7; maybe TRBD1 (6 bases). The CDR3 contains 13 residues. Per the germline V gene, CDR1 is SGHTA and CDR2 is FQGNSA. V was pared by 3 bases and J by 3 bases, with 9 bases between. CDR3 in amino acids: CASSFRGGYEQYF. In nucleotides, the CDR3 is TGTGCCAGCAGCTTCCGAGGGGGCTACGAGCAGTACTTC.

The chain couples TRBV4-1 to TRBJ1-5; 7 bases fit TRBD1. CDR1 is MGHRA and CDR2 is YSYEKL in the germline V gene. V lost 2 bases and J lost 0; bases outside the gene matches: 1. CDR3 length equals 15 residues. The CDR3: CASSQWTGSNQPQHF. DNA of the CDR3: TGCGCCAGCAGCCAATGGACAGGTAGCAATCAGCCCCAGCATTTT.

The chain joins TRBV4-3 to TRBJ2-1; 8 nucleotides match TRBD2. Germline CDR1 reads LGHNA; CDR2 reads YSLEER. This CDR3 is 17 amino acids long. V shed 0 bases and J 8 bases; nucleotides not matched to a gene: 12. The CDR3 DNA reads TGCGCCAGCAGCCAAGATTACGCACGGGAGGGCCGGGATGAGCAGTTCTTC. Its protein product is CASSQDYAREGRDEQFF.

This sequence joins TRBV5-6 and TRBJ2-5, with TRBD1 identical over 8 bases. From germline, CDR1 is SGHDT and CDR2 YYEEEE. V was clipped by 0 bases and J by 5 bases; unmatched bases: 3. There are 14 residues in the CDR3. The CDR3 DNA is TGTGCCAGCAGCTTGGACCGACAGGGGGAGACCCAGTACTTC. As protein: CASSLDRQGETQYF.

V and J are TRBV3-1 (or the pseudogene TRBV3-2) and TRBJ2-4; TRBD1 might be the D (5 bases). Between the trimmed V and J ends, which lost 1 base and 6 bases, there was a span of 16 bases. The germline gives CDR1 LGHDT, CDR2 YNNKEL (reference sequence). There are 16 residues in the CDR3. Here the CDR3 DNA reads TGTGCCAGCAGCCAAGTAAGAACAGGCCATGGAAACATTCAGTACTTC. This encodes CASSQVRTGHGNIQYF.

The table lists this clone with a few counts. This chain links TRBV3-1 (or the pseudogene TRBV3-2) with TRBJ1-1; D uncertain. V gave up 4 bases and J gave up 6 bases, with 15 bases separating them. This CDR3 is built from 14 residues. Germline CDR1 is LGHDT and CDR2 is YNNKEL (reference sequence). CDR3 region: CASSRPGEVPEAFF. The DNA of the CDR3 is TGTGCCAGCAGCCGTCCCGGGGAGGTCCCTGAAGCTTTCTTT.

V gene TRBV4-3 combines with J gene TRBJ2-3, with 14 bases aligning to TRBD2. This CDR3 region has 18 residues. Trimming cost V 0 bases and J 4 bases; bases outside gene matches: 6. The V gene's germline CDR1 is LGHNA and CDR2 YSLEER. The CDR3 sequence: CASSQELGTSGRPDTQYF. CDR3 nucleotide sequence: TGCGCCAGCAGCCAAGAACTCGGGACTAGCGGGAGACCAGATACGCAGTATTTT.

The chain recombines TRBV2 with TRBJ1-3; D remains ambiguous. Germline-derived CDR1 and CDR2 are SNHLY and FYNNEI. With 10 bases removed from V and 0 bases from J, the gap between germline ends came to 7 bases. The CDR3 totals 12 residues. CDR3 sequence (DNA): TGTGCCACCAGGAGCTCTGGAAACACCATATATTTT. Translated: CATRSSGNTIYF.

The chain employs TRBV29-1 and TRBJ2-1; D is possibly TRBD1 (6 bases). V dropped 1 base and J dropped 0 bases, with 16 bases sitting between them. The CDR3 length is 17 residues. Germline V gene sequence: CDR1 SQVTM, CDR2 ANQGSEA. The CDR3 DNA sequence: TGCAGCGTTGAAGGCTTTCTAGGGGGAAGCTCCTACAATGAGCAGTTCTTC. It specifies CSVEGFLGGSSYNEQFF.

The chain combines TRBV4-3 with TRBJ2-5, with D perhaps TRBD2 (6 bases). CDR3 length: 17 residues. V lost 0 bases and J 4 bases, leaving 18 bases between the germline ends. Germline V CDR1 and CDR2: LGHNA, YSLEER. CDR3 sequence: CASSQDIQRVPGETQYF. Written as DNA, the CDR3 is TGCGCCAGCAGCCAAGATATTCAGCGGGTCCCCGGAGAGACCCAGTACTTC.

The J gene is TRBJ2-7, the V gene TRBV6-2 or TRBV6-3, with 7 bases lining up with TRBD1. V trimming: 4 bases; J trimming: 2 bases; junction bases outside the gene matches: 8. The CDR3 covers 15 residues. Germline-derived CDR1 and CDR2 are MNHEY and SVGEGT. This CDR3 reads CASSSQGFPTYEQYF. In DNA, the CDR3 is TGTGCCAGCAGTTCACAGGGGTTTCCAACCTACGAGCAGTACTTC.